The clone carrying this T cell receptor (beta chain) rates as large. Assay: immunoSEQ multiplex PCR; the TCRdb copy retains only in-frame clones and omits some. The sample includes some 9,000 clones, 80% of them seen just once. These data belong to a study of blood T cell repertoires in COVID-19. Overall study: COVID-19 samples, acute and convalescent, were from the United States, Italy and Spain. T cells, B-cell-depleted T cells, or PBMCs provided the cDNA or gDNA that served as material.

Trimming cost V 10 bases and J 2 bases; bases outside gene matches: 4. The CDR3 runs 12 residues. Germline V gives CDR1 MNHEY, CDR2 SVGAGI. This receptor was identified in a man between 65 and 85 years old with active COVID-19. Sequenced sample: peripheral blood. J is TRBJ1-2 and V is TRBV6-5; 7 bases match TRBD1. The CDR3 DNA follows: TGTGCCATCTGGGACAGCAACTATGGCTACACCTTC. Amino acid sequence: CAIWDSNYGYTF.